This T cell receptor (beta chain) was sequenced during a study of T cell responses to AZD1222 COVID-19 vaccine. Whole-study results and caveats: Unmutated variant regions are reportedly targeted by nearly half of spike-specific TCRs. With two AZD1222 doses given, Spike-specific TCR breadth and depth both rose. Sampling captured repertoires only after the peak T cell response. Among the donors, most were white British and more were female, and clonal diversity was possibly underestimated.

To note about this clone: No antigen is known for it.

Trimming stripped 8 bases from V and 7 bases from J, with 21 bases between. Germline CDR1 and CDR2: MNHEY and SMNVEV (reference sequence). The length of the CDR3 is 14 residues. The repertoire was sequenced with immunoSEQ multiplex PCR; TCRdb's copy has only in-frame clones and lacks some. The repertoire holds some 60,000 clones, with 89% as singletons. J is TRBJ2-7 and V is TRBV27; possible D gene TRBD1, 6 bases. Sequenced material: peripheral blood, taken 28 days after the second AZD1222 dose. This receptor was identified in an adult who received the AZD1222 COVID-19 vaccine. DNA for the CDR3: TGTGCCAGCTCTCCACTAGGGGGAGTTGGGGAGCAGTACTTC. It specifies CASSPLGGVGEQYF.